These T cell receptor beta chains were read from a single sample in a study of blood T cell repertoires in COVID-19. TCRdb's table, derived via immunoSEQ multiplex PCR, lists solely in-frame clones and lacks some. The sample lists over 100,000 clones, 70% to 90% occurring once. Sequences were obtained from peripheral blood. These receptors originate from a man aged 40-49 years with acute or convalescent COVID-19. The CDR3 runs from the conserved cysteine through the conserved F or W. A D gene is named only where the DNA matches it firmly. Size is stated for part of the rows, as once, few or many counts, or as a class when the clone is expanded.

J gene | clone size | V gene | D gene | CDR3 protein | CDR3 DNA
TRBJ2-3 | . | TRBV5-1 | TRBD2 | CASSRLAGGADTQYF | TGCGCCAGCAGCAGACTAGCGGGAGGGGCCGATACGCAGTATTTT
TRBJ2-5 | . | TRBV18 | . | CASSPRRRETQYF | TGTGCCAGCTCACCACGGAGACGAGAGACCCAGTACTTC
TRBJ1-2 | . | TRBV18 | TRBD1 | CASSPGQGYGYTF | TGTGCCAGCTCACCGGGACAGGGGTATGGCTACACCTTC
TRBJ2-1 | . | TRBV9 | . | CASSVSEGANNEQFF | TGTGCCAGCAGCGTATCTGAGGGAGCCAACAATGAGCAGTTCTTC
TRBJ2-5 | once | TRBV6-1 | TRBD2 | CASSEPGRGRGPGTQYF | TGTGCCAGCAGTGAGCCCGGGCGGGGGAGGGGTCCGGGGACCCAGTACTTC
TRBJ2-6 | once | TRBV27 | . | CASSLGPSGANVLTF | TGTGCCAGCAGTTTAGGCCCCTCTGGGGCCAACGTCCTGACTTTC
TRBJ1-6 | . | TRBV4-3 | TRBD1 | CASSLGDRGYNSPLHF | TGCGCCAGCAGCCTAGGAGACAGGGGGTATAATTCACCCCTCCACTTT
TRBJ2-1 | . | TRBV11-3 | TRBD2 | CASSPGLAGAFSYNEQFF | TGTGCCAGCAGCCCGGGACTAGCGGGGGCGTTCTCCTACAATGAGCAGTTCTTC
TRBJ2-3 | . | TRBV5-1 | . | CASRPSGRGRADTQYF | TGCGCCAGCAGACCTTCCGGGAGGGGGCGGGCAGATACGCAGTATTTT
TRBJ2-3 | . | TRBV4-3 | . | CASSQTEEDTQYF | TGCGCCAGCAGCCAGACCGAGGAAGATACGCAGTATTTT
TRBJ2-1 | . | TRBV29-1 | TRBD1 | CSVSAGTGYGEQFF | TGCAGCGTCAGCGCCGGGACAGGGTACGGTGAGCAGTTCTTC
TRBJ2-6 | . | TRBV6-6 | . | CASEKKGGTGANVLTF | TGTGCCAGCGAAAAAAAAGGGGGTACTGGGGCCAACGTCCTGACTTTC
TRBJ2-6 | . | TRBV9 | TRBD1 | CASSARRAGGSGANVLTF | TGTGCCAGCAGCGCCCGGCGGGCAGGGGGCTCTGGGGCCAACGTCCTGACTTTC
TRBJ2-1 | . | TRBV6-6 | TRBD1 | CASNTGTGLGEQFF | TGTGCCAGCAATACCGGGACAGGTCTGGGTGAGCAGTTCTTC
TRBJ1-5 | . | TRBV19 | . | CASSMWPNTQPQHF | TGTGCCAGTAGTATGTGGCCAAACACCCAGCCCCAGCATTTT
TRBJ2-7 | . | TRBV5-6 | . | CASSSVRQEQYF | TGTGCCAGCAGCTCCGTCCGCCAGGAGCAGTACTTC
TRBJ2-7 | . | TRBV2 | . | CASSGDSYEQYF | TGTGCCAGCAGCGGGGACTCCTACGAGCAGTACTTC
TRBJ2-1 | . | TRBV14 | TRBD2 | CASSQAPHGGNEQFF | TGTGCCAGCAGCCAAGCCCCTCACGGGGGGAATGAGCAGTTCTTC
TRBJ1-2 | . | TRBV18 | . | CASSSSRDNTYGYTF | TGTGCCAGCTCATCCTCCCGGGACAACACGTATGGCTACACCTTC
TRBJ2-3 | once | TRBV4-1 | . | CASSQGETNGTDTQYF | TGCGCCAGCAGCCAAGGGGAGACTAACGGCACAGATACGCAGTATTTT
TRBJ1-1 | . | TRBV2 | TRBD1 | CASRSKGAYTEAFF | TGTGCCAGCAGGAGTAAGGGGGCGTACACTGAAGCTTTCTTT
TRBJ1-2 | once | TRBV7-8 | . | CASSLAQGAAGYTF | TGTGCCAGCAGCTTAGCGCAAGGGGCCGCCGGCTACACCTTC
TRBJ1-5 | . | TRBV27 | . | CASRQGRQPQHF | TGTGCCAGCAGACAGGGAAGGCAGCCCCAGCATTTT
TRBJ2-7 | . | TRBV7-2 | . | CASSLEVAGEQYF | TGTGCCAGCAGCTTAGAAGTAGCCGGCGAGCAGTACTTC
TRBJ2-1 | . | TRBV4-2 | TRBD2 | CASSQGQASGSNEQFF | TGTGCCAGCAGCCAGGGCCAGGCTAGCGGGAGTAATGAGCAGTTCTTC
TRBJ2-7 | . | TRBV5-1 | . | CASSSGQYEQYF | TGCGCCAGCAGCTCAGGACAGTACGAGCAGTACTTC
TRBJ2-7 | few | TRBV27 | . | CASSLLDSYEQYF | TGTGCCAGCAGTCTCCTAGACAGTTACGAGCAGTACTTC
TRBJ2-5 | . | TRBV6-1 | TRBD1 | CASSEGQSTETQYF | TGTGCCAGCAGTGAGGGACAGTCGACGGAGACCCAGTACTTC
TRBJ2-1 | . | TRBV6-1 | . | CASSDYSNNEQFF | TGTGCCAGCAGTGATTACAGCAACAATGAGCAGTTCTTC
TRBJ2-1 | . | TRBV3-1/TRBV3-2 | TRBD2 | CASSQGLADVSYNEQFF | TGTGCCAGCAGCCAAGGACTAGCGGACGTCTCCTACAATGAGCAGTTCTTC
TRBJ2-2 | . | TRBV5-8 | TRBD1 | CASSPRGSNTGELFF | TGTGCCAGCAGCCCCAGGGGGTCAAACACCGGGGAGCTGTTTTTT
TRBJ1-2 | . | TRBV27 | TRBD1 | CASSRGQGGGYTF | TGTGCCAGCAGCCGGGGACAGGGCGGTGGCTACACCTTC
TRBJ1-5 | . | TRBV5-1 | TRBD1 | CASSLGTGMNQPQHF | TGCGCCAGCAGCTTGGGGACAGGGATGAATCAGCCCCAGCATTTT
TRBJ1-1 | . | TRBV6-5 | . | CASSPLDSYTEAFF | TGTGCCAGCAGTCCTCTAGACAGCTACACTGAAGCTTTCTTT
TRBJ1-1 | . | TRBV5-1 | . | CASLDTLSTEAFF | TGCGCCAGCTTGGACACACTATCCACTGAAGCTTTCTTT
TRBJ1-6 | once | TRBV6-1 | . | CASSEGGDNSPLHF | TGTGCCAGCAGTGAAGGGGGCGATAATTCACCCCTCCACTTT
TRBJ1-2 | . | TRBV28 | TRBD1 | CASSFGTGHAYGYTF | TGTGCCAGCAGTTTTGGGACAGGGCACGCCTATGGCTACACCTTC
TRBJ2-1 | few | TRBV11-2 | TRBD1 | CASSSGQGGSYNEQFF | TGTGCCAGCAGCTCAGGACAGGGAGGATCCTACAATGAGCAGTTCTTC
TRBJ2-3 | . | TRBV4-2 | . | CASSPLRESDTQYF | TGTGCCAGCAGCCCCCTGAGGGAGTCAGATACGCAGTATTTT
TRBJ2-7 | . | TRBV7-8 | . | CASSLGQISYEQYF | TGTGCCAGCAGCTTGGGGCAGATCTCCTACGAGCAGTACTTC
TRBJ2-1 | . | TRBV27 | . | CASVAAGSAAEQFF | TGTGCCAGCGTGGCGGCGGGATCTGCGGCTGAGCAGTTCTTC
TRBJ1-3 | . | TRBV4-3 | . | CASSPDSFSGNTIYF | TGCGCCAGCAGCCCTGACAGCTTCTCTGGAAACACCATATATTTT
TRBJ2-1 | . | TRBV7-2 | . | CASSFWQGNNEQFF | TGTGCCAGCAGCTTTTGGCAGGGGAACAATGAGCAGTTCTTC
TRBJ1-2 | . | TRBV5-4 | TRBD1 | CASSLGGQGPGYTF | TGTGCCAGCAGCTTGGGAGGACAGGGGCCTGGCTACACCTTC
TRBJ2-4 | once | TRBV5-1 | . | CASYPGERKNIQYF | TGCGCCAGTTACCCGGGGGAGCGGAAAAACATTCAGTACTTC
TRBJ1-1 | . | TRBV3-1/TRBV3-2 | TRBD1 | CASSQQGVGTEAFF | TGTGCCAGCAGCCAACAGGGGGTCGGCACTGAAGCTTTCTTT
TRBJ2-7 | . | TRBV5-4 | . | CASSLTGGAEQYF | TGTGCCAGCAGCCTTACAGGGGGGGCGGAGCAGTACTTC
TRBJ2-7 | . | TRBV1 | . | CTSSQGLAGGGEQYF | TGCACCAGCAGCCAGGGGCTAGCGGGAGGGGGCGAGCAGTACTTC
TRBJ1-1 | . | TRBV10-3 | . | CAISEHEQGSTEAFF | TGTGCCATCAGTGAGCATGAACAGGGCAGCACTGAAGCTTTCTTT
TRBJ2-2 | . | TRBV19 | TRBD2 | CASSSDAGLAGRTGELFF | TGTGCCAGTAGTTCCGACGCGGGGCTAGCGGGACGCACCGGGGAGCTGTTTTTT
TRBJ1-6 | . | TRBV6-2/TRBV6-3 | . | CASSYHRDSSPLHF | TGTGCCAGCAGTTACCACAGGGATAGTTCACCCCTCCACTTT
TRBJ2-2 | . | TRBV5-1 | TRBD2 | CASSLMSGSGNTGELFF | TGCGCCAGCAGCTTGATGAGCGGGAGTGGGAACACCGGGGAGCTGTTTTTT
TRBJ2-3 | once | TRBV5-4 | TRBD2 | CASSSLTSADTQYF | TGTGCCAGCAGCTCGCTGACTAGCGCAGATACGCAGTATTTT
TRBJ2-2 | . | TRBV3-1/TRBV3-2 | . | CASSQRTGVTGELFF | TGTGCCAGCAGCCAAAGGACGGGGGTCACCGGGGAGCTGTTTTTT
TRBJ2-1 | . | TRBV6-5 | . | CASSLRLASIGEQFF | TGTGCCAGCAGCCTCAGGCTAGCCTCAATAGGGGAGCAGTTCTTC